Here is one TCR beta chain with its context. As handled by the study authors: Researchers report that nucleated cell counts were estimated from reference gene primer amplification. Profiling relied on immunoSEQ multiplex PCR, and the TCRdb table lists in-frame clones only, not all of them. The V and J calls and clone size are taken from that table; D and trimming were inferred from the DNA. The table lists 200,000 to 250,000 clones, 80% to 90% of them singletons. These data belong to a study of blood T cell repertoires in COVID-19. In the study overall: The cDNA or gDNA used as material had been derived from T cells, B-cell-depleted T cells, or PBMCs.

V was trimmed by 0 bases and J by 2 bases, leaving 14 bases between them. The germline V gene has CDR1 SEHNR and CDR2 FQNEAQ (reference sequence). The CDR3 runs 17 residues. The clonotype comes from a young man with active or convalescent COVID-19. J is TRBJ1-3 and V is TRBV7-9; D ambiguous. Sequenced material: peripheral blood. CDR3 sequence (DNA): TGTGCCAGCAGCTTAGCTATTTCGGAGGATGCTGGAAACACCATATATTTT. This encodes CASSLAISEDAGNTIYF.